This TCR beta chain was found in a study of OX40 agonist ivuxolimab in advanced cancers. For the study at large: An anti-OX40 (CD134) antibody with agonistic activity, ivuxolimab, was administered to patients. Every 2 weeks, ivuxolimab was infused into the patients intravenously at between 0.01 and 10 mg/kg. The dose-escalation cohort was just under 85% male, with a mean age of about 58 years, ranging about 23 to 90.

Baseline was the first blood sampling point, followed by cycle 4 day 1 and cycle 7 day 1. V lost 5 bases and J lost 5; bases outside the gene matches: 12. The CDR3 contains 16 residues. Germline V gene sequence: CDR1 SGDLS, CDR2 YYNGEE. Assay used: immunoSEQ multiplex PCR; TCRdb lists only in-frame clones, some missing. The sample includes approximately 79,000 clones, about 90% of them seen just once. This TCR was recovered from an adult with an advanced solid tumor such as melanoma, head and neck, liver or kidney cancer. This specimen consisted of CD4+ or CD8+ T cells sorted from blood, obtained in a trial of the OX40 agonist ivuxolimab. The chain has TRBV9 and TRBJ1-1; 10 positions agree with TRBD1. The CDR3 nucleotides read TGTGCCAGCAGTCCCGGGACAGGGGTCTTAAATACTGAAGCTTTCTTT. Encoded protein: CASSPGTGVLNTEAFF.